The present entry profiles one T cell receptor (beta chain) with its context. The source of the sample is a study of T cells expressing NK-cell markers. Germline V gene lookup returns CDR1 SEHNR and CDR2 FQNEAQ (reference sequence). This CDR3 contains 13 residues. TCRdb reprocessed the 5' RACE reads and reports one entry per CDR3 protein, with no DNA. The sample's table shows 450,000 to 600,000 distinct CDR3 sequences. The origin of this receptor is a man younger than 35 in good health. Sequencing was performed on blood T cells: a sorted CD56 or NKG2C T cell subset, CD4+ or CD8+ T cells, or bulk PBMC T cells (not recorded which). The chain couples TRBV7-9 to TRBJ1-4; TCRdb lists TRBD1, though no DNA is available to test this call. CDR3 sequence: CASSLARTGKLFF.